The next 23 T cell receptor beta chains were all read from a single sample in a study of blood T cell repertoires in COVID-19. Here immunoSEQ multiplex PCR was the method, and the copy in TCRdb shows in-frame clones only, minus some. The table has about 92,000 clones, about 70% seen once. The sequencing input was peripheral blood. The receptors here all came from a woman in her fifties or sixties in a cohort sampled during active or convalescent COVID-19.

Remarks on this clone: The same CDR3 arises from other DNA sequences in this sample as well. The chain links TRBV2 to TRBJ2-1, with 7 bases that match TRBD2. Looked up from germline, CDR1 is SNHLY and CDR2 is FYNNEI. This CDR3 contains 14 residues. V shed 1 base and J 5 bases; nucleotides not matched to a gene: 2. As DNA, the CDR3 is TGTGCCAGCAGTGAAGGGACTAGAAACAATGAGCAGTTCTTC. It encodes CASSEGTRNNEQFF.

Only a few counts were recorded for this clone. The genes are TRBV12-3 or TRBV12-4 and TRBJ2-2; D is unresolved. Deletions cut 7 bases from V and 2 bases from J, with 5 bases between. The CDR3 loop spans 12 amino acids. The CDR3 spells CASTLNTGELFF. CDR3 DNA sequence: TGTGCCAGCACCCTAAACACCGGGGAGCTGTTTTTT.

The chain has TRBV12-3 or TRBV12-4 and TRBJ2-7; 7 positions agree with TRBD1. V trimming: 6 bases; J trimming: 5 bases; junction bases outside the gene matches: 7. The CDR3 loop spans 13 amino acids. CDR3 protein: CASSHGQVHEQYF. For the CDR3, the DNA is TGTGCCAGCAGCCACGGACAGGTCCACGAGCAGTACTTC.

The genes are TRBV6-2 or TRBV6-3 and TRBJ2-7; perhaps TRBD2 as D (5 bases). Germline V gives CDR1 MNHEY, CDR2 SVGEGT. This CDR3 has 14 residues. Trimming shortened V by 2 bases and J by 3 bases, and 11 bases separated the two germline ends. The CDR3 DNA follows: TGTGCCAGCAGTTACCGGAGAGGGAACTACGAGCAGTACTTC. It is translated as CASSYRRGNYEQYF.

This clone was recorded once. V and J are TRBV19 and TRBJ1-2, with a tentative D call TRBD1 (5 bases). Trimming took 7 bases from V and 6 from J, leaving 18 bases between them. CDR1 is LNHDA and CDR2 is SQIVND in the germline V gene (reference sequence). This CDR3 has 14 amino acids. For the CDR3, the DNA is TGTGCCAGTACCTCATCGGGGGTATACCATGGCTACACCTTC. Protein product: CASTSSGVYHGYTF.

CDR3 amino acids: CASSGTSGGGYNEQFF. The CDR3 region has the DNA TGTGCCAGCAGCGGGACTAGCGGGGGGGGCTACAATGAGCAGTTCTTC. The rearrangement joins TRBV7-2 to TRBJ2-1; TRBD2 matches 16 bases. There are 16 residues in the CDR3. The germline CDR1 and CDR2 sequences are SGHTA and FQGNSA. After removal of 5 bases from V and 3 bases from J, the junction contained 1 base not matched to a gene.

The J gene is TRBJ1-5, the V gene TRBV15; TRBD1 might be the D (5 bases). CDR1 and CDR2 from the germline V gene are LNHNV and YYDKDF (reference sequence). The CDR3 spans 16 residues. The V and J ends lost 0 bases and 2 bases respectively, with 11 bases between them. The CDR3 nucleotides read TGTGCCACCAGCAGAGATTCGGGGGGACGCAATCAGCCCCAGCATTTT. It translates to CATSRDSGGRNQPQHF.

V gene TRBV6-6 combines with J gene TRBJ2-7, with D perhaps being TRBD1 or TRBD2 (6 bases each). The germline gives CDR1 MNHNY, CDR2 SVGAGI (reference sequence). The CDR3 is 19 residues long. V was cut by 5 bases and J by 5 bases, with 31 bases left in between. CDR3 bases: TGTGCCAGCAGTCGCGGGGTGTTTGGCAGGGGAACCGAATGGGACGAGCAGTACTTC. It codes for CASSRGVFGRGTEWDEQYF.

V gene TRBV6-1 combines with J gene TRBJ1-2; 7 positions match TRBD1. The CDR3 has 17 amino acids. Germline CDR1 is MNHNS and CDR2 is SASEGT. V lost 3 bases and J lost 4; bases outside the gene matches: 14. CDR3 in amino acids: CASSERQGIFTAYGYTF. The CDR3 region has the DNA TGTGCCAGCAGTGAGAGACAGGGTATATTTACCGCCTATGGCTACACCTTC.

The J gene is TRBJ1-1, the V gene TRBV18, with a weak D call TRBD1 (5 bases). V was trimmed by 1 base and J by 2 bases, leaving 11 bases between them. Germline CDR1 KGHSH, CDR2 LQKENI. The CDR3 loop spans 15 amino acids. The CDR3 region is CASSPLAGYNTEAFF. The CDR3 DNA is TGTGCCAGCTCACCACTCGCAGGGTATAACACTGAAGCTTTCTTT.

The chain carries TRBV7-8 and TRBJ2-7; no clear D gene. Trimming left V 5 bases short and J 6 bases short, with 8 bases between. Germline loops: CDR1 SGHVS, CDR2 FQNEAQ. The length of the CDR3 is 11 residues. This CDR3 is CASSIRLEQYF. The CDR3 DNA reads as TGTGCCAGCAGCATCCGTCTCGAGCAGTACTTC.

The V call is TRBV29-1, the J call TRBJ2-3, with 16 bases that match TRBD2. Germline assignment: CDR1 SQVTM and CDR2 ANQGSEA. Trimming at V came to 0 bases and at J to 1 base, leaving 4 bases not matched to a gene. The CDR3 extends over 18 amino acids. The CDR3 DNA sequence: TGCAGCGTTGAAGATCAGGGACTAGCGGGGGGGCGCACAGATACGCAGTATTTT. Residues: CSVEDQGLAGGRTDTQYF.

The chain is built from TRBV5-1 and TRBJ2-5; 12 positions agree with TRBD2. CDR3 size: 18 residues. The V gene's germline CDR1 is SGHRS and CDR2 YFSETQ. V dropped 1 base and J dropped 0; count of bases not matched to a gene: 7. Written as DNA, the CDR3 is TGCGCCAGCAGCTTGCTTCTAGCGGGGGGGCGGTACCAAGAGACCCAGTACTTC. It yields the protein CASSLLLAGGRYQETQYF.

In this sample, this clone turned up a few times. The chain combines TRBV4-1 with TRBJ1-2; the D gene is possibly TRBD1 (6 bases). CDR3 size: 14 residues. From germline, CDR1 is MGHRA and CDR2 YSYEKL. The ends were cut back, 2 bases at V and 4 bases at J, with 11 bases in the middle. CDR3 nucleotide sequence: TGCGCCAGCAGCCAACCCCGGGACACCTATGGCTACACCTTC. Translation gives CASSQPRDTYGYTF.

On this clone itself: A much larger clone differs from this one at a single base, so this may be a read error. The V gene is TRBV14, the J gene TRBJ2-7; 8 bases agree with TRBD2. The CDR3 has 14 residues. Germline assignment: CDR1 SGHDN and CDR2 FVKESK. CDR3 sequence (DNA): TGTGCCAGCAGTCAAGGTCGGGGGGGGGCCGAGCAGTACTTC. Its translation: CASSQGRGGAEQYF. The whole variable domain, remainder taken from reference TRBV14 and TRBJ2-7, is EAGVTQFPSHSVIEKGQTVTLRCDPISGHDNLYWYRRVMGKEIKFLLHFVKESKQDESGMPNNRFLAERTGGTYSTLKVQPAELEDSGVYFCASSQGRGGAEQYFGPGTRLTVT.

CDR3 in amino acids: CASRKTLEGSVYGYTF. In DNA, the CDR3 is TGTGCCAGTAGGAAGACTTTGGAGGGGAGTGTTTATGGCTACACCTTC. The V and J genes are TRBV19 and TRBJ1-2, with TRBD1 as a possible D gene (5 bases). The length of the CDR3 is 16 residues. V was shortened by 6 bases and J by 5 bases, with 22 bases between the two germline ends. CDR1 and CDR2 from the germline V gene are LNHDA and SQIVND (reference sequence). The whole variable domain, filled in from reference TRBV19 and TRBJ1-2, reads DGGITQSPKYLFRKEGQNVTLSCEQNLNHDAMYWYRQDPGQGLRLIYYSQIVNDFQKGDIAEGYSVSREKKESFPLTVTSAQKNPTAFYLCASRKTLEGSVYGYTFGSGTRLTVV.

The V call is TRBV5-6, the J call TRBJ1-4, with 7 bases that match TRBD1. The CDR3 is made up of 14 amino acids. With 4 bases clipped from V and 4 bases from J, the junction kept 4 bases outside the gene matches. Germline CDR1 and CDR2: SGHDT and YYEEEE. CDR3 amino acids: CASSRTGDNEKLFF. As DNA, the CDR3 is TGTGCCAGCAGCAGAACAGGGGATAATGAAAAACTGTTTTTT.

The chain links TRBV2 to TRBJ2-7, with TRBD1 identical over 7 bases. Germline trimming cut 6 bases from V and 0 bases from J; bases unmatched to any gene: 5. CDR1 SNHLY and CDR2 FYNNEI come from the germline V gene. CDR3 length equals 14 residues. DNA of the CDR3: TGTGCCAGCAGCACTTACAGGGGCTCCTACGAGCAGTACTTC. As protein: CASSTYRGSYEQYF.

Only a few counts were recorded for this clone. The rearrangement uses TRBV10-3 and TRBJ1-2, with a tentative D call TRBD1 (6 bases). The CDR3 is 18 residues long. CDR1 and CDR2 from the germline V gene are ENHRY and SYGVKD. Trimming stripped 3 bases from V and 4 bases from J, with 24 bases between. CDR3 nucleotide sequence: TGTGCCATCAGTGACCACCCCGGGACATCAAAAAGTCTCTATGGCTACACCTTC. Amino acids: CAISDHPGTSKSLYGYTF.

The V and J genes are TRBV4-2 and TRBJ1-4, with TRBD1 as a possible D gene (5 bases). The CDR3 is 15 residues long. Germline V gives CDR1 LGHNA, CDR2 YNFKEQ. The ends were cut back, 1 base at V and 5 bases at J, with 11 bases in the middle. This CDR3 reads CASSQAEQENEKLFF. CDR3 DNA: TGTGCCAGCAGCCAAGCTGAACAGGAGAATGAAAAACTGTTTTTT.

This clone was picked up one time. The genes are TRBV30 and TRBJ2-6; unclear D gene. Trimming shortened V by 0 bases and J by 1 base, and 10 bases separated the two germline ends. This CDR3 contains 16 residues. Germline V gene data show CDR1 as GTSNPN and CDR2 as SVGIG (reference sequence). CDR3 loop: CAWSVREVSGANVLTF. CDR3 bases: TGTGCCTGGAGTGTACGCGAGGTTTCTGGGGCCAACGTCCTGACTTTC. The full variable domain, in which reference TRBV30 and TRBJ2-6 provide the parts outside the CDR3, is SQTIHQWPATLVQPVGSPLSLECTVEGTSNPNLYWYRQAAGRGLQLLFYSVGIGQISSEVPQNLSASRPQDRQFILSSKKLLLSDSGFYLCAWSVREVSGANVLTFGAGSRLTVL.

The CDR3 sequence: CASSVTTGTNYGYTF. The CDR3 region has the DNA TGCGCCAGCAGTGTCACGACGGGGACTAACTATGGCTACACCTTC. The chain links TRBV10-2 to TRBJ1-2; unclear D gene. Between the trimmed V and J ends, which lost 4 bases and 0 bases, there was a span of 12 bases. The germline gives CDR1 WSHSY, CDR2 SAAADI. The CDR3 is made up of 15 amino acids.

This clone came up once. The CDR3 nucleotides read TGTGCCAGCAGTTACCCCCGGGGTAGCGGGGGCTCTGAGCAGTTCTTC. This gives the protein CASSYPRGSGGSEQFF. This chain connects TRBV6-5 to TRBJ2-1, with 9 bases aligning to TRBD2. The CDR3 extends over 16 amino acids. Germline V gives CDR1 MNHEY, CDR2 SVGAGI. With V trimmed by 2 bases and J by 9 bases, 11 bases remained unmatched.